One and the same sample provided the 27 T cell receptor beta chains below, sequenced in a study of T cell changes during pregnancy in multiple sclerosis. Libraries were prepared by immunoSEQ multiplex PCR; TCRdb keeps only in-frame clonotypes and omits some of them. The sample has roughly 100,000 clones, 90% seen once. This material consisted of peripheral blood, taken in the second trimester of pregnancy. The receptors originated from a female donor in good health, enrolled as a control in a pregnancy study.

This chain joins TRBV15 and TRBJ2-1; D perhaps matches TRBD2 (5 bases). The CDR3 length is 17 residues. Trimming stripped 0 bases from V and 8 bases from J, with 20 bases between. Germline V gene sequence: CDR1 LNHNV, CDR2 YYDKDF (reference sequence). The CDR3 nucleotides are TGTGCCACCAGCAGAGATAGGCCCCTCCTAGCTCGGGATGAGCAGTTCTTC. Protein: CATSRDRPLLARDEQFF.

This clone appeared a single time. This rearrangement joins TRBV6-5 to TRBJ1-2; no reliable D call. Germline V gene data show CDR1 as MNHEY and CDR2 as SVGAGI. The ends were cut back, 5 bases at V and 6 bases at J, with 13 bases in the middle. This CDR3 contains 13 residues. The CDR3 loop reads CASSPRTSDGYTF. The CDR3 coding sequence is TGTGCCAGCAGTCCGAGGACTAGCGATGGCTACACCTTC.

V usage is TRBV7-9 and J usage is TRBJ2-3; 11 bases are a match to TRBD2. V gave up 8 bases and J gave up 1 base; unmatched junction bases: 14. CDR1 SEHNR and CDR2 FQNEAQ come from the germline V gene (reference sequence). This CDR3 spans 18 amino acids. The CDR3 nucleotides read TGTGCCAGCGTTATACTAGCGGGAGAGGTTCTCGGCACAGATACGCAGTATTTT. Residues: CASVILAGEVLGTDTQYF.

In its sample, this clone was seen a few times. This chain links TRBV4-3 with TRBJ2-1, with unresolved D. Germline CDR1 and CDR2: LGHNA and YSLEER. Trimming took off 0 bases at V and 1 base at J, with 4 bases between the two ends. This CDR3 has 14 residues. The CDR3 coding sequence is TGCGCCAGCAGCCAAGATACATCCTACAATGAGCAGTTCTTC. This codes for CASSQDTSYNEQFF.

The CDR3 spells CASSVVSSYEQYF. CDR3 coding DNA: TGTGCCAGCAGCGTAGTTAGCTCCTACGAGCAGTACTTC. The rearrangement joins TRBV11-1 to TRBJ2-7, with D hard to call. V was pared by 5 bases and J by 0 bases, with 8 bases between. Germline CDR1 reads SGHAT; CDR2 reads FQDESV (reference sequence). The CDR3 has 13 residues.

This clone was recorded once. The rearrangement uses TRBV14 and TRBJ2-4, with D perhaps TRBD1 (6 bases). There are 17 residues in the CDR3. The V gene lost 4 bases and the J gene lost 0 bases, with 16 bases spanning the gap. Germline V gene sequence: CDR1 SGHDN, CDR2 FVKESK. The CDR3 bases are TGTGCCAGCAGCCGAAGTACAGGGTCCCTAGCCAAAAACATTCAGTACTTC. The encoded protein is CASSRSTGSLAKNIQYF.

The rearrangement uses TRBV19 and TRBJ1-3; D is possibly TRBD1 (5 bases). Germline V gene sequence: CDR1 LNHDA, CDR2 SQIVND (reference sequence). The CDR3 runs 15 residues. V was pared by 6 bases and J by 0 bases, with 12 bases between. The chain's CDR3 is CASSAGYPSGNTIYF. The CDR3 DNA sequence: TGTGCCAGTAGCGCAGGGTATCCCTCTGGAAACACCATATATTTT.

The chain combines TRBV7-2 with TRBJ1-1; D might be TRBD1 (5 bases). CDR3 length: 14 amino acids. The germline V and J ends were trimmed by 6 bases and 1 base, with 12 bases remaining between them. CDR1 is SGHTA and CDR2 is FQGNSA in the germline V gene. The CDR3 nucleotides read TGTGCCAGCAGTCCCGGGACTGAGAACACTGAAGCTTTCTTT. Residues: CASSPGTENTEAFF.

V is TRBV7-8 and J is TRBJ1-5, with TRBD1 identical over 11 bases. After removal of 5 bases from V and 6 bases from J, the junction contained 6 bases not matched to a gene. The length of the CDR3 is 15 residues. Looked up from germline, CDR1 is SGHVS and CDR2 is FQNEAQ. The CDR3 region is CASSTRTGGVQPQHF. As DNA, the CDR3 is TGTGCCAGCAGCACTAGGACAGGGGGCGTTCAGCCCCAGCATTTT.

The chain couples TRBV6-6 to TRBJ1-6; D ambiguous. Trimming took 7 bases from V and 0 from J, leaving 10 bases between them. There are 15 residues in the CDR3. CDR1 and CDR2 from the germline V gene are MNHNY and SVGAGI (reference sequence). CDR3 nucleotides: TGTGCCAGCACCGTCGGGAGCTCCTATAATTCACCCCTCCACTTT. Protein sequence: CASTVGSSYNSPLHF.

This clone has more than one count but fewer than ten. The CDR3 loop reads CASSPAPGQAGSPLHF. The DNA of the CDR3 is TGTGCCAGCAGCCCTGCGCCGGGACAGGCGGGTTCACCCCTCCACTTT. The V and J genes are TRBV4-2 and TRBJ1-6; TRBD1 agrees at 8 bases. This CDR3 comprises 16 residues. Germline CDR1 and CDR2: LGHNA and YNFKEQ. Trimming cost V 4 bases and J 9 bases; bases outside gene matches: 11.

The V and J genes are TRBV30 and TRBJ2-1, with TRBD2 identical over 11 bases. CDR1 GTSNPN and CDR2 SVGIG come from the germline V gene (reference sequence). The CDR3 runs 14 residues. V shed 4 bases and J 4 bases; nucleotides not matched to a gene: 3. CDR3 DNA sequence: TGTGCCTGGACTAGCGGGAGGAGGTACAATGAGCAGTTCTTC. Protein: CAWTSGRRYNEQFF.

CDR3 sequence reads: CASFYGRATDTQYF. DNA for the CDR3: TGTGCCAGCTTTTACGGGAGGGCCACAGATACGCAGTATTTT. V and J are TRBV7-2 and TRBJ2-3, with 8 bases that match TRBD2. CDR1 SGHTA and CDR2 FQGNSA come from the germline V gene. The CDR3 extends over 14 amino acids. The V gene end was trimmed by 8 bases and the J gene end by 2 bases; junction bases not matched to a gene: 6. The entire variable domain, with the rest obtained from reference TRBV7-2 and TRBJ2-3, is as follows: GAGVSQSPSNKVTEKGKDVELRCDPISGHTALYWYRQSLGQGLEFLIYFQGNSAPDKSGLPSDRFSAERTGGSVSTLTIQRTQQEDSAVYLCASFYGRATDTQYFGPGTRLTVL.

The chain is built from TRBV19 and TRBJ2-2; 8 nucleotides align to TRBD2. CDR3 size: 17 residues. CDR1 is LNHDA and CDR2 is SQIVND in the germline V gene (reference sequence). Trimming removed 0 bases from V and 5 bases from J; junction bases left unmatched: 8. CDR3 bases: TGTGCCAGTAGTATAGATCGAGCGGGGGAGGGGACCGGGGAGCTGTTTTTT. Its translation: CASSIDRAGEGTGELFF.

The chain links TRBV25-1 to TRBJ2-5; D gene ambiguous. The CDR3 contains 14 residues. V was pared by 2 bases and J by 1 base, with 8 bases between. Germline CDR1 and CDR2: MGHDK and SYGVNS. In nucleotides, the CDR3 is TGTGCCAGCAGTGAAATGACTTTCCAAGAGACCCAGTACTTC. This encodes CASSEMTFQETQYF.

The genes are TRBV5-6 and TRBJ1-1; weak D call: TRBD1 (6 bases). Deletions cut 0 bases from V and 0 bases from J, with 12 bases between. This CDR3 contains 16 residues. In germline, CDR1 is SGHDT, CDR2 YYEEEE. In DNA form, the CDR3 reads TGTGCCAGCAGCTTGGTTTGGCAGGGGCTGAACACTGAAGCTTTCTTT. This sequence encodes CASSLVWQGLNTEAFF.

J is TRBJ1-1 and V is TRBV18; 7 positions agree with TRBD1. The V gene end was trimmed by 3 bases and the J gene end by 3 bases; junction bases not matched to a gene: 4. Looked up from germline, CDR1 is KGHSH and CDR2 is LQKENI. This CDR3 has 14 amino acids. The DNA of the CDR3 is TGTGCCAGCTCACCCGGGACAGTCCACACTGAAGCTTTCTTT. Translation: CASSPGTVHTEAFF.

This clone was seen just once. The gene calls are TRBV5-4 and TRBJ2-2, with D possibly TRBD1 on 5 matching bases. Germline V gives CDR1 SGHNT, CDR2 YYREEE (reference sequence). V was pared by 0 bases and J by 1 base, with 7 bases between. The CDR3 runs to 15 residues. Here the CDR3 reads CASSLATVNTGELFF. The DNA of the CDR3 is TGTGCCAGCAGCTTGGCGACAGTGAACACCGGGGAGCTGTTTTTT.

This rearrangement joins TRBV5-4 to TRBJ2-7, with 11 positions matching TRBD1. V gave up 2 bases and J gave up 5 bases; unmatched junction bases: 6. This CDR3 is 15 amino acids long. CDR1 SGHNT and CDR2 YYREEE come from the germline V gene (reference sequence). The CDR3 loop is CASSLPGQGENEQYF. DNA for the CDR3: TGTGCCAGCAGCTTACCGGGACAGGGGGAGAACGAGCAGTACTTC.

The genes are TRBV2 and TRBJ2-1, with a possible D match to TRBD1 (6 bases). The germline V gene encodes CDR1 SNHLY and CDR2 FYNNEI. V gave up 0 bases and J gave up 10 bases, with 13 bases separating them. This CDR3 region has 14 residues. The CDR3 here is CASSEAYKGEEQFF. For the CDR3, the DNA is TGTGCCAGCAGTGAAGCCTACAAGGGGGAGGAGCAGTTCTTC.

The CDR3: CASSPTGARNQPQHF. The CDR3 coding sequence is TGTGCCAGCAGCCCGACAGGGGCCCGCAATCAGCCCCAGCATTTT. This chain uses TRBV28 with TRBJ1-5, with TRBD1 matching over 8 bases. Germline trimming cut 6 bases from V and 2 bases from J; bases unmatched to any gene: 6. The length of the CDR3 is 15 residues. Germline V gene lookup returns CDR1 MDHEN and CDR2 SYDVKM.

This rearrangement joins TRBV6-1 to TRBJ2-3; 11 nucleotides line up with TRBD2. Germline V gives CDR1 MNHNS, CDR2 SASEGT. This CDR3 has 17 residues. J was trimmed by 3 bases and V by 1 base; bases with no gene match: 6. The CDR3 nucleotides are TGTGCCAGCAGTGAAGTCATAGCGGGGGGGCCGACAGATACGCAGTATTTT. It translates to CASSEVIAGGPTDTQYF.

The chain recombines TRBV18 with TRBJ1-1; 8 bases fit TRBD1. The CDR3 consists of 15 residues. Germline V gene lookup returns CDR1 KGHSH and CDR2 LQKENI. J lost 4 bases, V lost 3 bases, and 7 bases had no gene match. Here the CDR3 DNA reads TGTGCCAGCTCACCCGTACAGGGGGGGGCCACTGAAGCTTTCTTT. As protein: CASSPVQGGATEAFF. Filled out from reference TRBV18 and TRBJ1-1, the complete variable domain reads NAGVMQNPRHLVRRRGQEARLRCSPMKGHSHVYWYRQLPEEGLKFMVYLQKENIIDESGMPKERFSAEFPKEGPSILRIQQVVRGDSAAYFCASSPVQGGATEAFFGQGTRLTVV.

The genes are TRBV6-5 and TRBJ1-3, with D hard to call. V was shortened by 2 bases and J by 0 bases, with 8 bases between the two germline ends. CDR1 is MNHEY, CDR2 SVGAGI, per germline. This CDR3 region has 15 residues. CDR3 sequence (DNA): TGTGCCAGCAGTTACGGCGGCAACTCTGGAAACACCATATATTTT. Encoded protein: CASSYGGNSGNTIYF.

CDR3 sequence (DNA): TGTGCCAGCACCACTTTGGGGGGGCTCGATGGCTACACCTTC. Translating it yields CASTTLGGLDGYTF. This sequence joins TRBV7-2 and TRBJ1-2; possible D gene TRBD1, 6 bases. Looked up from germline, CDR1 is SGHTA and CDR2 is FQGNSA. Trimming stripped 7 bases from V and 6 bases from J, with 18 bases between. The CDR3 runs to 14 residues.

The chain carries TRBV27 and TRBJ1-1; D is undetermined. The CDR3 is made up of 12 amino acids. CDR1 is MNHEY and CDR2 is SMNVEV in the germline V gene (reference sequence). V was cut by 7 bases and J by 12 bases, with 18 bases left in between. The CDR3 is CASKSRAFGTFF. CDR3 DNA sequence: TGTGCCAGCAAGTCCCGCGCATTCGGGACTTTCTTT.

The chain recombines TRBV5-1 with TRBJ2-5; 16 nucleotides align to TRBD2. This CDR3 has 16 amino acids. Germline V lookup: CDR1 SGHRS, CDR2 YFSETQ. Trimming cost V 5 bases and J 5 bases; bases outside gene matches: 6. CDR3 sequence: CASRGTSGRARETQYF. CDR3 nucleotide sequence: TGCGCCAGCAGGGGGACTAGCGGGAGGGCCCGGGAGACCCAGTACTTC.